The rows below give T cell receptor beta chains drawn from one sample of a study of T cells in Graves' hyperthyroidism and ophthalmopathy. From the multiplex PCR reads, TCRdb called clonotypes with MiXCR, one entry per CDR3 protein. In the table there are 560,000 or so distinct CDR3 sequences, around 45% of which are singletons. The specimen sequenced was peripheral blood or thyroid tissue (not recorded which). These receptor sequences come from a woman between 18 and 29 years old with Graves' hyperthyroidism. Each CDR3 is given with its conserved first and last residue. The D gene is left open where the match is weak. The listing skips clone size in some rows; elsewhere it reads once, few, many or a size class.

v_gene: TRBV15
len: 14
j_gene: TRBJ2-5
d_gene: TRBD1
abundance: many
CDR3nt: TGTGCCACCAGCTTAGGGACAGGGCGGGAGACCCAGTACTTC
CDR3aa: CATSLGTGRETQYF

v_gene: TRBV7-3
len: 13
j_gene: TRBJ2-5
d_gene: NA
abundance: NA
CDR3nt: TGTGCCAGCAGCTTAAGCGGCAGAGGGACCCAGTACTTC
CDR3aa: CASSLSGRGTQYF

v_gene: TRBV2
len: 17
j_gene: TRBJ2-2
d_gene: TRBD1
abundance: NA
CDR3nt: TGTGCCAGCAGTGGGGAAAAAACAGGGGTCTACACCGGGGAGCTGTTTTTT
CDR3aa: CASSGEKTGVYTGELFF

v_gene: TRBV10-3
len: 11
j_gene: TRBJ2-5
d_gene: NA
abundance: many
CDR3nt: TGTGCCATCAGTGTTCAAGAGACCCAGTACTTC
CDR3aa: CAISVQETQYF

v_gene: TRBV7-9
len: 15
j_gene: TRBJ2-7
d_gene: NA
abundance: NA
CDR3nt: TGTGCCAGCAGCTTCATGGACGGAAGCTCCTACGAGCAGTACTTC
CDR3aa: CASSFMDGSSYEQYF

v_gene: TRBV15
len: 17
j_gene: TRBJ1-2
d_gene: TRBD1
abundance: few
CDR3nt: TGTGCCACCAGCAGGGGGGACAGAGCTCGTTTTAACTATGGCTACACCTTC
CDR3aa: CATSRGDRARFNYGYTF

v_gene: TRBV7-7
len: 14
j_gene: TRBJ2-7
d_gene: NA
abundance: many
CDR3nt: TGTGCCAGCAGCCAGAACAGGGTGACCTACGAGCAGTACTTC
CDR3aa: CASSQNRVTYEQYF

v_gene: TRBV5-1
len: 15
j_gene: TRBJ2-7
d_gene: TRBD1
abundance: NA
CDR3nt: TGCGCCAGCAGCATCGACGGACAGGGGCCCTACGAGCAGTACTTC
CDR3aa: CASSIDGQGPYEQYF

v_gene: TRBV25-1
len: 16
j_gene: TRBJ1-4
d_gene: NA
abundance: NA
CDR3nt: TGTGCCAGCAGTGACCAAGATCCGGGGTTCGGTGAAAAACTGTTTTTT
CDR3aa: CASSDQDPGFGEKLFF

v_gene: TRBV29-1
len: 13
j_gene: TRBJ1-5
d_gene: TRBD1
abundance: NA
CDR3nt: TGCAGCGTTGTTCGGCAGGGGGGGCAGCCCCAGCATTTT
CDR3aa: CSVVRQGGQPQHF

v_gene: TRBV9
len: 14
j_gene: TRBJ2-3
d_gene: NA
abundance: NA
CDR3nt: TGTGCCAGCAGCGTAGCGAGGGGATCAGATACGCAGTATTTT
CDR3aa: CASSVARGSDTQYF

v_gene: TRBV25-1
len: 15
j_gene: TRBJ1-2
d_gene: TRBD1
abundance: NA
CDR3nt: TGTGCCAGCAGTGCTACCGGGACAGGGAGCTATGGCTACACCTTC
CDR3aa: CASSATGTGSYGYTF

v_gene: TRBV12-3/TRBV12-4
len: 12
j_gene: TRBJ1-1
d_gene: NA
abundance: few
CDR3nt: TGTGCCAGCAGTTTTAGCTACACTGAAGCTTTCTTT
CDR3aa: CASSFSYTEAFF

v_gene: TRBV7-8
len: 15
j_gene: TRBJ1-2
d_gene: TRBD1
abundance: once
CDR3nt: TGTGCCAGCAGCTGGGGACAGGGGGCTTTCTATGGCTACACCTTC
CDR3aa: CASSWGQGAFYGYTF

v_gene: TRBV4-1
len: 14
j_gene: TRBJ2-7
d_gene: NA
abundance: NA
CDR3nt: TGCGCCAGCAGCCAAGATCTCAGGGTGGAGCAGCAGTACTTC
CDR3aa: CASSQDLRVEQQYF

v_gene: TRBV2
len: 17
j_gene: TRBJ1-2
d_gene: TRBD1
abundance: NA
CDR3nt: TGTGCCAGCAGTGACGGGACAGTAGCTGGCCCTAACTATGGCTACACCTTC
CDR3aa: CASSDGTVAGPNYGYTF

v_gene: TRBV7-2
len: 17
j_gene: TRBJ2-5
d_gene: TRBD2
abundance: once
CDR3nt: TGTGCCAGCAGCGCATCCGGGACTAGCGGGCGGCAAGAGACCCAGTACTTC
CDR3aa: CASSASGTSGRQETQYF

v_gene: TRBV29-1
len: 16
j_gene: TRBJ2-6
d_gene: TRBD2
abundance: NA
CDR3nt: TGCAGCGTGAGTGGGCTAGCGGGCTCTGGGGCCAACGTCCTGACTTTC
CDR3aa: CSVSGLAGSGANVLTF

v_gene: TRBV20-1
len: 15
j_gene: TRBJ2-5
d_gene: NA
abundance: NA
CDR3nt: TGCAGTGCTAGCGGCGGGGCCACCCTCCAAGAGACCCAGTACTTC
CDR3aa: CSASGGATLQETQYF

v_gene: TRBV10-3
len: 15
j_gene: TRBJ1-1
d_gene: TRBD1
abundance: many
CDR3nt: TGTGCCATCAGCAACCACGGGACAGTAAACACTGAAGCTTTCTTT
CDR3aa: CAISNHGTVNTEAFF

v_gene: TRBV20-1
len: 16
j_gene: TRBJ2-6
d_gene: TRBD1
abundance: few
CDR3nt: TGCAGTGCTAGAGTGGTACAGGGGGCTGGGGCCAACGTCCTGACTTTC
CDR3aa: CSARVVQGAGANVLTF

v_gene: TRBV2
len: 14
j_gene: TRBJ1-1
d_gene: NA
abundance: many
CDR3nt: TGTGCCAGCAGTGGTCTAAGGGGGAACACTGAAGCTTTCTTT
CDR3aa: CASSGLRGNTEAFF

v_gene: TRBV5-5
len: 13
j_gene: TRBJ2-6
d_gene: NA
abundance: NA
CDR3nt: TGTGCCAGCCTTTATTGGGGGGCCAACGTCCTGACTTTC
CDR3aa: CASLYWGANVLTF

v_gene: TRBV7-3
len: 16
j_gene: TRBJ1-6
d_gene: NA
abundance: NA
CDR3nt: TGCGCCAGCAGCCAACCTCGGACGGTGATGGGGTCACCCCTCCACTTT
CDR3aa: CASSQPRTVMGSPLHF

v_gene: TRBV7-2
len: 11
j_gene: TRBJ2-7
d_gene: NA
abundance: NA
CDR3nt: TGTGCCTGGAGTGTCAACTACGAGCAGTACTTC
CDR3aa: CAWSVNYEQYF

v_gene: TRBV19
len: 15
j_gene: TRBJ2-6
d_gene: NA
abundance: many
CDR3nt: TGTGCCAGCTCATCGACGTCCTCTGGGGCCAACGTCCTGACTTTC
CDR3aa: CASSSTSSGANVLTF

v_gene: TRBV12-3/TRBV12-4
len: 10
j_gene: TRBJ1-1
d_gene: NA
abundance: many
CDR3nt: TGTGCCAGCAGCGACATAGAAGCTTTCTTT
CDR3aa: CASSDIEAFF

v_gene: TRBV6-1
len: 14
j_gene: TRBJ1-3
d_gene: NA
abundance: NA
CDR3nt: TGTGCCAGCAGTCGCGGGAGTCACGGAAACACCATATATTTT
CDR3aa: CASSRGSHGNTIYF

v_gene: TRBV7-3
len: 15
j_gene: TRBJ2-7
d_gene: NA
abundance: NA
CDR3nt: TGCGCCAGCAGCCAAGCCCGGGACGGCTCCTACGGGCAGTACTTC
CDR3aa: CASSQARDGSYGQYF

v_gene: TRBV9
len: 14
j_gene: TRBJ1-1
d_gene: NA
abundance: NA
CDR3nt: TGTGCCAGCAGCGTGGGGGGCGGGAGCACTGAAGCTTTCTTT
CDR3aa: CASSVGGGSTEAFF

v_gene: TRBV6-5
len: 16
j_gene: TRBJ1-2
d_gene: NA
abundance: NA
CDR3nt: TGTGCCAGCAGTTACCGCATCGGGGTTCATTCGGGGAGCTACACCTTC
CDR3aa: CASSYRIGVHSGSYTF

v_gene: TRBV24-1
len: 13
j_gene: TRBJ1-2
d_gene: TRBD1
abundance: NA
CDR3nt: TGTGCCACCAGTGATACCGGACAGGGGGGCTACACCTTC
CDR3aa: CATSDTGQGGYTF

v_gene: TRBV7-2
len: 13
j_gene: TRBJ1-6
d_gene: NA
abundance: many
CDR3nt: TGTGCCAGCAGCCCAGAGTATAATTCGCCCCTCCACTTT
CDR3aa: CASSPEYNSPLHF

v_gene: TRBV6-5
len: 12
j_gene: TRBJ1-2
d_gene: NA
abundance: many
CDR3nt: TGTGCCAGCAGTTACGGACGGGGGGGCTACACCTTC
CDR3aa: CASSYGRGGYTF

v_gene: TRBV10-3
len: 15
j_gene: TRBJ1-5
d_gene: TRBD1
abundance: NA
CDR3nt: TGTGCCACCTGGGGAGGACAGGGGAACAATCAGCCCCAGCATTTT
CDR3aa: CATWGGQGNNQPQHF

v_gene: TRBV20-1
len: 14
j_gene: TRBJ2-7
d_gene: TRBD2
abundance: NA
CDR3nt: TGCAGTGCTGGGGAGGGGACTCAGATCGTTGAGCAGTACTTC
CDR3aa: CSAGEGTQIVEQYF

v_gene: TRBV11-2
len: 15
j_gene: TRBJ2-2
d_gene: NA
abundance: many
CDR3nt: TGTGCCAGCAGCTTAGACTATGCGAACACCGGGGAGCTGTTTTTT
CDR3aa: CASSLDYANTGELFF

v_gene: TRBV25-1
len: 17
j_gene: TRBJ2-2
d_gene: TRBD2
abundance: NA
CDR3nt: TGTGCCAGCAGCGTGGGGACTAGCGGCTCGAACACCGGGGAGCTGTTTTTT
CDR3aa: CASSVGTSGSNTGELFF

v_gene: TRBV9
len: 15
j_gene: TRBJ1-1
d_gene: TRBD1
abundance: NA
CDR3nt: TGTGCCAGCAGCGGTGGACAGGGAACGAACACTGAAGCTTTCTTT
CDR3aa: CASSGGQGTNTEAFF

v_gene: TRBV11-2
len: 16
j_gene: TRBJ1-4
d_gene: NA
abundance: NA
CDR3nt: TGTGCCAGCAGCTTGGTGTCGGGGGCAGACGGAGAAAAACTGTTTTTT
CDR3aa: CASSLVSGADGEKLFF

v_gene: TRBV29-1
len: 13
j_gene: TRBJ2-3
d_gene: TRBD2
abundance: NA
CDR3nt: TGCAGCGCCCTAGCGGGAGGAGAAGATACGCAGTATTTT
CDR3aa: CSALAGGEDTQYF

v_gene: TRBV7-9
len: 16
j_gene: TRBJ2-7
d_gene: NA
abundance: few
CDR3nt: TGTGCCAGCAGCTTGGGAGGGGGAGGACGATCCTACGAGCAGTACTTC
CDR3aa: CASSLGGGGRSYEQYF

v_gene: TRBV29-1
len: 16
j_gene: TRBJ1-5
d_gene: TRBD1
abundance: few
CDR3nt: TGCAGCGTCCGCAGTAGACAGGGGGGGTTTAGGAAGCCCCAGCATTTT
CDR3aa: CSVRSRQGGFRKPQHF

v_gene: TRBV10-3
len: 16
j_gene: TRBJ1-5
d_gene: NA
abundance: many
CDR3nt: TGTGCCATCAGTGAGTCGTCCAGGGGCCGCAATCAGCCCCAGCATTTT
CDR3aa: CAISESSRGRNQPQHF

v_gene: TRBV10-1
len: 17
j_gene: TRBJ2-5
d_gene: TRBD1
abundance: NA
CDR3nt: TGCGCCAGCAGTGATCGGGCCGGGACAGGGGGACAAGAGACCCAGTACTTC
CDR3aa: CASSDRAGTGGQETQYF

v_gene: TRBV5-1
len: 12
j_gene: TRBJ1-1
d_gene: NA
abundance: once
CDR3nt: TGTGCCAGCAGCAGTGTGAACACTAAAGCTTTCTTT
CDR3aa: CASSSVNTKAFF

v_gene: TRBV7-2
len: 15
j_gene: TRBJ2-7
d_gene: NA
abundance: NA
CDR3nt: TGTACCAGCAGCTCAGTGCCGGGAGCGACTTACGAGCAGTACTTC
CDR3aa: CTSSSVPGATYEQYF

v_gene: TRBV12-3/TRBV12-4
len: 12
j_gene: TRBJ1-5
d_gene: NA
abundance: many
CDR3nt: TGTGCCAGCAGTTTCAGGGGCCAGCCCCAGCATTTT
CDR3aa: CASSFRGQPQHF

v_gene: TRBV2
len: 14
j_gene: TRBJ2-7
d_gene: NA
abundance: NA
CDR3nt: TGTGCCAGCGGTTTCGCCGGAGGATCCTACGAGCAGTACTTC
CDR3aa: CASGFAGGSYEQYF

v_gene: TRBV11-3
len: 13
j_gene: TRBJ1-1
d_gene: TRBD1
abundance: NA
CDR3nt: TGTGCCAGCAGAACAGGGGGGATCACTGAAGCTTTCTTT
CDR3aa: CASRTGGITEAFF

v_gene: TRBV2
len: 15
j_gene: TRBJ2-5
d_gene: TRBD2
abundance: NA
CDR3nt: TGTGCCAGCAGTGGGACTAGCCGACTCCAAGAGACCCAGTACTTC
CDR3aa: CASSGTSRLQETQYF

v_gene: TRBV7-9
len: 12
j_gene: TRBJ1-2
d_gene: NA
abundance: many
CDR3nt: TGTGCCAGCAGCTTGGTTAGCTATGGCTACACCTTC
CDR3aa: CASSLVSYGYTF

v_gene: TRBV10-1
len: 15
j_gene: TRBJ1-5
d_gene: NA
abundance: NA
CDR3nt: TGCGCCAGCAGTGAGTCGAATCTCCAGGGTCAGCCCCAGCATTTT
CDR3aa: CASSESNLQGQPQHF

v_gene: TRBV29-1
len: 13
j_gene: TRBJ2-7
d_gene: TRBD1
abundance: once
CDR3nt: TGCAGCGTAGGGGGGACAGGGAGATACGGGCAGTACTTC
CDR3aa: CSVGGTGRYGQYF

v_gene: TRBV5-1
len: 14
j_gene: TRBJ1-2
d_gene: NA
abundance: NA
CDR3nt: TGCGCCAGCAGCCTGACACTTTCTAACTATGGCTACACCTTC
CDR3aa: CASSLTLSNYGYTF

v_gene: TRBV29-1
len: 12
j_gene: TRBJ1-2
d_gene: NA
abundance: many
CDR3nt: TGCAGCGCCTCGGACGGAAACTATGGCTACACCTTC
CDR3aa: CSASDGNYGYTF

v_gene: TRBV15
len: 15
j_gene: TRBJ1-6
d_gene: NA
abundance: NA
CDR3nt: TGTGCCACCAGCAGAGTAGGGTCTCTTCGGTCACCCCTCCACTTT
CDR3aa: CATSRVGSLRSPLHF